Included here is one TCR beta chain sequence, with context. Its specificity is unknown. MiXCR was run by TCRdb on the multiplex PCR reads, yielding one entry per CDR3 protein. Of approximately 120,000 distinct CDR3 sequences listed, around 20% were seen once; the top ten hold over 2%. The lymph nodes were axillary draining lymph nodes from breast cancer patients. The data were obtained in a study of breast tumors, draining lymph nodes, adjacent tissues. Study observations and caveats: Tumor repertoires ranked between lymph nodes and nontumor tissue in diversity, with V and J gene preferences.

The CDR3 contains 16 residues. The germline CDR1 and CDR2 sequences are MDHEN and SYDVKM. V was clipped by 3 bases and J by 7 bases, with 16 bases between them. This chain links TRBV28 with TRBJ1-6; TRBD1 might be the D (6 bases). This sequence originates from a female donor with breast cancer. Some clones in this sample may be carry-over from other donors' samples. Sequences were obtained from axillary lymph node tissue. CDR3 nucleotides: TGTGCCAGCAGTTTTGGGGGCCCTGTAGAAAATTCACCCCTCCACTTT. As protein: CASSFGGPVENSPLHF.